These T cell receptor beta chains were read from a single sample in a study of vaccination effects on CD4 cells after COVID-19. Their recognized antigens are unknown. The protocol was immunoSEQ multiplex PCR, while the TCRdb copy is restricted to in-frame clones and leaves out a portion. The sample contains tens of thousands of clones, approximately 76% of which appear only once. This sample comprised CD4+ T cells from PBMCs cultured with HCoV-OC43 spike peptides, obtained after COVID-19 vaccination. Source of these receptors: a human donor who received a COVID-19 vaccine. Both conserved end residues are part of each CDR3. D genes are given only for firm matches. Size is stated for part of the rows, as once, few or many counts, or as a class when the clone is expanded.

-,-,TRBV2,TRBJ2-2,CASSDREGANTGELFF,TGTGCCAGCAGTGACCGGGAGGGGGCAAACACCGGGGAGCTGTTTTTT
TRBD1,-,TRBV19,TRBJ2-1,CASRRGQVIGEQFF,TGTGCCAGTAGGAGGGGGCAAGTGATAGGCGAGCAGTTCTTC
-,-,TRBV6-4,TRBJ1-1,CASRRSGTDFMNTEAFF,TGTGCCAGCAGGCGATCCGGGACGGATTTTATGAACACTGAAGCTTTCTTT
TRBD2,-,TRBV6-2/TRBV6-3,TRBJ2-3,CASSKAGVLDTQYF,TGTGCCAGCAGTAAAGCGGGGGTTTTAGATACGCAGTATTTT
TRBD1,-,TRBV19,TRBJ1-6,CASSTTGTGGSYNSPLHF,TGTGCCAGTAGCACCACCGGGACAGGGGGCTCCTATAATTCACCCCTCCACTTT
-,-,TRBV6-6,TRBJ1-5,CASSRDTSSNQPQHF,TGTGCCAGCAGTCGAGATACGTCCAGCAATCAGCCCCAGCATTTT
-,-,TRBV6-6,TRBJ2-2,CASSYALNTGELFF,TGTGCCAGCAGTTACGCTCTCAACACCGGGGAGCTGTTTTTT
TRBD2,-,TRBV9,TRBJ2-5,CASSATSGGYQETQYF,TGTGCCAGCAGTGCCACTAGCGGGGGCTACCAAGAGACCCAGTACTTC
-,-,TRBV18,TRBJ1-4,CASSLGIGEKLFF,TGTGCCAGCTCCCTAGGGATTGGTGAAAAACTGTTTTTT
-,-,TRBV18,TRBJ1-4,CASSRSFATNEKLFF,TGTGCCAGCTCACGGTCTTTTGCAACTAATGAAAAACTGTTTTTT
-,-,TRBV2,TRBJ1-6,CASSEATVGRGNSPLHF,TGTGCCAGCAGTGAAGCAACGGTGGGGAGGGGAAATTCACCCCTCCACTTT
-,few,TRBV4-1,TRBJ2-1,CASRRAGSYNEQFF,TGCGCCAGCAGGAGAGCAGGGAGCTACAATGAGCAGTTCTTC
-,-,TRBV5-6,TRBJ1-2,CASSLAWPGDGYTF,TGTGCCAGCAGCTTGGCTTGGCCAGGAGATGGCTACACCTTC
-,-,TRBV7-3,TRBJ1-4,CASSSQGLTNEKLFF,TGTGCCAGCAGCAGTCAGGGGTTAACTAATGAAAAACTGTTTTTT
TRBD1,-,TRBV19,TRBJ1-5,CASRITGAGQPQHF,TGTGCCAGTAGGATAACAGGGGCTGGCCAGCCCCAGCATTTT
-,-,TRBV6-5,TRBJ1-2,CATKRAASGYTF,TGTGCCACCAAACGGGCCGCCTCGGGCTACACCTTC
-,-,TRBV5-5,TRBJ1-2,CASSLEPMGAPNYGYTF,TGTGCCAGCAGCTTGGAGCCGATGGGGGCTCCCAACTATGGCTACACCTTC
-,-,TRBV6-5,TRBJ2-2,CASRNTGELFF,TGTGCCAGCAGGAACACCGGGGAGCTGTTTTTT
-,once,TRBV14,TRBJ2-1,CASSQGRAAYNEQFF,TGTGCCAGCAGCCAAGGTCGGGCGGCTTACAATGAGCAGTTCTTC
TRBD1,-,TRBV30,TRBJ1-4,CAWSWQGERTNEKLFF,TGTGCCTGGAGTTGGCAGGGGGAGAGGACTAATGAAAAACTGTTTTTT
-,-,TRBV19,TRBJ2-5,CASSNYRAPRSETQYF,TGTGCCAGTAGTAACTACAGGGCCCCCAGGAGCGAGACCCAGTACTTC
-,-,TRBV2,TRBJ1-1,CASSRQNTEAFF,TGTGCCAGCAGCAGACAGAACACTGAAGCTTTCTTT
TRBD1,-,TRBV7-9,TRBJ2-1,CASRQRTGSNEQFF,TGTGCCAGCAGGCAACGGACAGGGTCGAATGAGCAGTTCTTC
-,-,TRBV3-1/TRBV3-2,TRBJ1-1,CASSQGQKMNTEAFF,TGTGCCAGCAGCCAAGGACAGAAAATGAACACTGAAGCTTTCTTT
-,-,TRBV29-1,TRBJ2-2,CSVKVVNTGELFF,TGCAGCGTTAAGGTAGTAAACACCGGGGAGCTGTTTTTT
TRBD1,-,TRBV19,TRBJ1-5,CASTGGHSNQPQHF,TGTGCCAGTACAGGGGGCCATAGCAATCAGCCCCAGCATTTT
TRBD2,-,TRBV9,TRBJ2-5,CASSVGASGGWETQYF,TGTGCCAGCAGCGTAGGGGCTAGCGGGGGGTGGGAGACCCAGTACTTC
-,few,TRBV5-5,TRBJ1-3,CASSLGGSGNTIYF,TGTGCCAGCAGCTTAGGGGGATCTGGAAACACCATATATTTT
TRBD2,-,TRBV5-1,TRBJ2-3,CASSFRLAGGLSTDTQYF,TGCGCCAGCAGCTTCCGACTAGCGGGGGGGCTTTCGACAGATACGCAGTATTTT
TRBD2,-,TRBV28,TRBJ2-3,CASSTSGVVDTQYF,TGTGCCAGCAGTACTAGCGGGGTTGTTGATACGCAGTATTTT
TRBD1,-,TRBV5-1,TRBJ1-1,CASSLASGTETRKAFF,TGCGCCAGCAGCTTGGCCTCCGGGACAGAAACGCGCAAGGCTTTCTTT
TRBD2,-,TRBV6-6,TRBJ2-3,CASKISGGVDTQYF,TGTGCCAGCAAAATTAGCGGGGGAGTGGATACGCAGTATTTT
-,few,TRBV19,TRBJ1-5,CASSIKWKQGQYSNQPQHF,TGTGCCAGTAGTATAAAGTGGAAACAGGGCCAATATAGCAATCAGCCCCAGCATTTT
TRBD1,-,TRBV5-1,TRBJ2-2,CASSLVPRTGGLTGELFF,TGCGCCAGCAGCTTGGTCCCTCGGACAGGGGGGCTGACCGGGGAGCTGTTTTTT
-,-,TRBV5-1,TRBJ1-5,CASSLGDGGNQPQHF,TGCGCCAGCAGCTTGGGGGACGGCGGAAATCAGCCCCAGCATTTT
-,-,TRBV9,TRBJ2-2,CASSRPAGELFF,TGTGCCAGCAGCAGACCGGCCGGGGAGCTGTTTTTT
-,-,TRBV4-3,TRBJ1-3,CASSQDPGNTIYF,TGCGCCAGCAGCCAAGATCCGGGAAACACCATATATTTT
-,few,TRBV28,TRBJ1-6,CASSGSPREVSPLHF,TGTGCCAGCAGCGGTAGTCCTAGGGAGGTTTCACCCCTCCACTTT
-,-,TRBV10-3,TRBJ1-1,CASERAGGTEAFF,TGTGCCAGTGAGAGGGCCGGGGGGACTGAAGCTTTCTTT
-,-,TRBV19,TRBJ2-2,CASTQPSTRGAGELFF,TGTGCCAGTACCCAACCTTCGACTAGGGGGGCCGGGGAGCTGTTTTTT
TRBD2,-,TRBV19,TRBJ2-5,CASSINSGGYQETQYF,TGTGCCAGTAGTATTAATAGCGGGGGTTACCAAGAGACCCAGTACTTC
-,-,TRBV15,TRBJ1-5,CATSRDDSYQPQHF,TGTGCCACCAGCAGAGACGACAGCTATCAGCCCCAGCATTTT
-,-,TRBV5-6,TRBJ1-2,CASSLAPGSYYGYTF,TGTGCCAGCAGCTTGGCCCCAGGGAGCTACTATGGCTACACCTTC
TRBD1,-,TRBV6-1,TRBJ1-5,CASSEGAGGHQPQHF,TGTGCCAGCAGTGAAGGGGCAGGGGGACATCAGCCCCAGCATTTT
-,-,TRBV5-6,TRBJ2-1,CASSLAGGREQFF,TGTGCCAGCAGCTTGGCCGGGGGCAGGGAGCAGTTCTTC
TRBD1,-,TRBV6-5,TRBJ1-5,CASRSGTGRQPQHF,TGTGCCAGCAGGTCCGGGACAGGGAGGCAGCCCCAGCATTTT
-,few,TRBV10-3,TRBJ1-2,CAISESPGTGERYGYTF,TGTGCCATCAGTGAGTCGCCCGGGACGGGGGAACGCTATGGCTACACCTTC
-,-,TRBV3-1/TRBV3-2,TRBJ2-5,CASSQVPGARETQYF,TGTGCCAGCAGCCAAGTCCCGGGGGCTCGGGAGACCCAGTACTTC
-,-,TRBV5-1,TRBJ1-2,CASSPAPRPGYTF,TGCGCCAGCAGCCCGGCCCCCCGGCCCGGCTACACCTTC
-,-,TRBV30,TRBJ1-1,CARSSQGRVGSAEAFF,TGTGCCCGGAGTAGCCAGGGGCGGGTTGGTAGCGCTGAAGCTTTCTTT
-,-,TRBV7-8,TRBJ1-1,CASSSPLSHAGTEAFF,TGTGCCAGCAGCTCGCCATTGTCCCATGCGGGCACTGAAGCTTTCTTT
-,-,TRBV5-1,TRBJ1-2,CASSLVEGYGYTF,TGCGCCAGCAGCTTGGTGGAGGGCTATGGCTACACCTTC
TRBD2,-,TRBV3-1/TRBV3-2,TRBJ2-2,CASSQYGLAKNTGELFF,TGTGCCAGCAGCCAATACGGACTAGCAAAAAACACCGGGGAGCTGTTTTTT
TRBD2,-,TRBV5-1,TRBJ2-3,CASSWTSGGAGTDTQYF,TGCGCCAGCAGCTGGACTAGCGGGGGGGCCGGTACAGATACGCAGTATTTT
-,few,TRBV5-1,TRBJ2-3,CASSLQDSRTDTQYF,TGCGCCAGCAGCCTACAGGACTCGCGCACAGATACGCAGTATTTT